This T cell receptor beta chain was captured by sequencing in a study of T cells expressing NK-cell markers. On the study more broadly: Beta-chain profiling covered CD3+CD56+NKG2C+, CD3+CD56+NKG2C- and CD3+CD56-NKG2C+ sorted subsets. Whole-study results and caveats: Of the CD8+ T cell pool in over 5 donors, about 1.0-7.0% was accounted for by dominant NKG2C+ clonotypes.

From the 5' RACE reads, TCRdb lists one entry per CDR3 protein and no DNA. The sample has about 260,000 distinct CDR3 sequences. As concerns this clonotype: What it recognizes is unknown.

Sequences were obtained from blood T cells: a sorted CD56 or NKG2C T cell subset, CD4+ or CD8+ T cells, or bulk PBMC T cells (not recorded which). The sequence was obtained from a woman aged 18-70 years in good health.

CDR3 sequence: CSAVGQDQETQYF. The chain has TRBV20-1 and TRBJ2-5; TCRdb's D gene call, TRBD1, goes unchecked for lack of DNA. Germline V gene lookup returns CDR1 DFQATT and CDR2 SNEGSKA (reference sequence). The CDR3 covers 13 residues.